These 2 T cell receptor beta chains originate from one sample sequenced in a study of blood T cell repertoires in COVID-19. The assay was immunoSEQ multiplex PCR, and TCRdb's table has in-frame clones only and misses some. The table has roughly 26,000 clones, about 86% seen once; the top ten hold around 16%. Sequenced sample: peripheral blood. The receptors were gathered from a man aged 70-80 years with acute or convalescent COVID-19.

A few counts support this clone. V is TRBV18 and J is TRBJ2-4, with a possible D match to TRBD1 (6 bases). Trimming pared 3 bases from V and 0 bases from J, leaving 15 bases between. This CDR3 has 17 amino acids. Germline CDR1 reads KGHSH; CDR2 reads LQKENI. CDR3 nucleotides: TGTGCCAGCTCACCGCCCCGGGACACCCTAGCCAAAAACATTCAGTACTTC. This gives the protein CASSPPRDTLAKNIQYF.

J is TRBJ2-6 and V is TRBV4-3; TRBD1 agrees at 9 bases. Trimming removed 0 bases from V and 2 bases from J; junction bases left unmatched: 17. The length of the CDR3 is 22 residues. Germline V gene data show CDR1 as LGHNA and CDR2 as YSLEER. The CDR3 DNA reads TGCGCCAGCAGCCAAGATACCGGACAGGGGTGGAGTAGAGGACCTGGGGCCAACGTCCTGACTTTC. This codes for CASSQDTGQGWSRGPGANVLTF.